The next 4 T cell receptor beta chains were all read from a single sample in a study of vaccination effects on CD4 cells after COVID-19. ViraFEST used viral peptide pools to expand antigen-specific CD4+ T cells before sequencing. Having been cultured for about ten days, the cells underwent CD4+ T cell isolation. Vaccine recipients lacked prior SARS-CoV-2 infection and had negative nucleocapsid antibodies. Only in-frame clones appear in the TCRdb table, and some are missing; sequencing was by immunoSEQ multiplex PCR. The profile shows 20,000 to 25,000 clones, roughly four fifths of them singletons. These receptors have no known antigen. The material sequenced was CD4+ T cells from PBMCs cultured with HCoV-NL63 spike peptides, taken before COVID-19 vaccination. All receptors derive from a human donor who received a COVID-19 vaccine.

The chain is built from TRBV2 and TRBJ2-5; 7 bases map to TRBD1. Germline trimming cut 6 bases from V and 2 bases from J; bases unmatched to any gene: 6. CDR1 is SNHLY and CDR2 is FYNNEI in the germline V gene. The CDR3 extends over 14 amino acids. CDR3 nucleotides: TGTGCCAGCAGCGAACAGGGGATTCAAGAGACCCAGTACTTC. Translation: CASSEQGIQETQYF.

This sequence joins TRBV7-9 and TRBJ1-3; no firm D call. This CDR3 is 11 amino acids long. The germline V gene has CDR1 SEHNR and CDR2 FQNEAQ (reference sequence). The V and J ends lost 4 bases and 4 bases respectively, with 2 bases between them. CDR3 region: CASSSGNTIYF. In nucleotides, the CDR3 is TGTGCCAGCAGCTCCGGAAACACCATATATTTT.

V gene TRBV27 combines with J gene TRBJ2-5, with D maybe TRBD1 (7 bases). The CDR3 covers 17 residues. Trimming removed 4 bases from V and 5 bases from J, with 23 bases in between. Germline V gene data show CDR1 as MNHEY and CDR2 as SMNVEV (reference sequence). DNA for the CDR3: TGTGCCAGCAGTTCGCTGAGAAGGGTCCCAGGGGGGGAGACCCAGTACTTC. This gives the protein CASSSLRRVPGGETQYF.

This chain joins TRBV13 and TRBJ2-1; no clear D gene. Per germline, CDR1 PRHDT and CDR2 FYEKMQ (reference sequence). Trimming removed 4 bases from V and 6 bases from J, with 13 bases in between. This CDR3 has 14 amino acids. The CDR3 DNA reads TGTGCCAGCAGCTCAAAGGGCACGTTCAATGAGCAGTTCTTC. This sequence encodes CASSSKGTFNEQFF.